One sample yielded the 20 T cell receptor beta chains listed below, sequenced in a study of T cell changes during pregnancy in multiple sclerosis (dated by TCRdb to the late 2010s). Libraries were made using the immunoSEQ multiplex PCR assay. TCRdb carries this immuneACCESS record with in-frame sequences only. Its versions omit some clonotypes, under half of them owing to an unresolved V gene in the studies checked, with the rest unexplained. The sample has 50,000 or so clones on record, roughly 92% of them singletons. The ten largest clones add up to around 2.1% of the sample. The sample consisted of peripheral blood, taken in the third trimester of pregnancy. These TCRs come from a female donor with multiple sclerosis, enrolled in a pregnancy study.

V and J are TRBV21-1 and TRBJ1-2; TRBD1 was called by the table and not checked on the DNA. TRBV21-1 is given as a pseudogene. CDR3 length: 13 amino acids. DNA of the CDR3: TGTGCCAGCAGGACTACAGGGGCCTATGGCTACACCTTC. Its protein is CASRTTGAYGYTF.

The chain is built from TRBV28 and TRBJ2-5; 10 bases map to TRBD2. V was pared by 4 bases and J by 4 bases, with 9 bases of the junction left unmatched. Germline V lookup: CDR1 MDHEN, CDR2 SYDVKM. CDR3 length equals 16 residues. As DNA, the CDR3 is TGTGCCAGCAGTTCTAGCGGGAGCGGTAAGGGAGAGACCCAGTACTTC. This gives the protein CASSSSGSGKGETQYF.

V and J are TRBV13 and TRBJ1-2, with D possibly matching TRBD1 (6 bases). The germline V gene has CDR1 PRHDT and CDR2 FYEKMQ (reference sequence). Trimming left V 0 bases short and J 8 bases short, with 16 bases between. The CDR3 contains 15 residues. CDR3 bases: TGTGCCAGCAGCTTAGGCCTAGAACAGGGCCGAGGCTACACCTTC. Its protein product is CASSLGLEQGRGYTF.

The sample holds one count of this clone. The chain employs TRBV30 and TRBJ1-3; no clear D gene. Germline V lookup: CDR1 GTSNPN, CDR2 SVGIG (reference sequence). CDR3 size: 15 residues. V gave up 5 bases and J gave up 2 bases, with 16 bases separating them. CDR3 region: CAWLAGARTGNTIYF. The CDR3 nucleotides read TGTGCCTGGCTAGCAGGCGCCCGGACTGGAAACACCATATATTTT.

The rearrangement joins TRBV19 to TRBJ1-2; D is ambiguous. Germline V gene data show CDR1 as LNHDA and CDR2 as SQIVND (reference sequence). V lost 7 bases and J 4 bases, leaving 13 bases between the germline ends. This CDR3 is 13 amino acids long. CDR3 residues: CASNLGGLYGYTF. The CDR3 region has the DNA TGTGCCAGTAACCTGGGAGGGCTCTATGGCTACACCTTC.

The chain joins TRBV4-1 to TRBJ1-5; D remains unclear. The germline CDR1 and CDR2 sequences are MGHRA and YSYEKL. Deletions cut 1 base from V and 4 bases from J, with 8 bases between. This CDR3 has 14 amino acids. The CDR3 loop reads CASSQVAVNQPQHF. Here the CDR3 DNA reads TGCGCCAGCAGCCAAGTAGCGGTGAATCAGCCCCAGCATTTT.

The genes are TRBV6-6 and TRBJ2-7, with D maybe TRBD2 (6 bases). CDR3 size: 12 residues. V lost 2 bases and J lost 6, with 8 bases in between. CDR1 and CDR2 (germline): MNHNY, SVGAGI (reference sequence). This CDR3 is CASSYPAGEQYF. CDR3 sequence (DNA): TGTGCCAGCAGTTACCCAGCGGGCGAGCAGTACTTC.

The CDR3 DNA is TGTGCCAGCAGCTACCCCGGGACAAACCAAGAGACCCAGTACTTC. This translates into CASSYPGTNQETQYF. The chain combines TRBV5-8 with TRBJ2-5, with D possibly matching TRBD1 (6 bases). The CDR3 runs 15 residues. Germline V CDR1 and CDR2: SGHTS, YDEGEE. V was shortened by 3 bases and J by 0 bases, with 12 bases between the two germline ends.

The CDR3 DNA is TGTGCCAGCAGCACTCTAGCGGGAGCGGCCTACGAGCAGTACTTC. Encoded protein: CASSTLAGAAYEQYF. The chain carries TRBV7-2 and TRBJ2-7; 10 bases align to TRBD2. Germline V lookup: CDR1 SGHTA, CDR2 FQGNSA. The CDR3 spans 15 residues. V shed 5 bases and J 2 bases; nucleotides not matched to a gene: 6. Filled out from reference TRBV7-2 and TRBJ2-7, the complete variable domain reads GAGVSQSPSNKVTEKGKDVELRCDPISGHTALYWYRQSLGQGLEFLIYFQGNSAPDKSGLPSDRFSAERTGGSVSTLTIQRTQQEDSAVYLCASSTLAGAAYEQYFGPGTRLTVT.

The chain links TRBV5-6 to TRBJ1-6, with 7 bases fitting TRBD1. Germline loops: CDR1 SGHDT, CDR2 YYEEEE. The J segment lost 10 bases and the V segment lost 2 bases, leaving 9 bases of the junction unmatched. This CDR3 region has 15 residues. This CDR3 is CASSFRQGLRSPLHF. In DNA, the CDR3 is TGTGCCAGCAGCTTCCGACAGGGTCTGCGATCACCCCTCCACTTT.

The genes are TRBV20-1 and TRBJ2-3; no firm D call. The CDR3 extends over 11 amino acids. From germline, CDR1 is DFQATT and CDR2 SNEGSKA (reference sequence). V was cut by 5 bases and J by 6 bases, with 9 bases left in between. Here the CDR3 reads CSARFPDTQYF. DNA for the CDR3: TGCAGTGCTCGTTTCCCGGATACGCAGTATTTT.

The CDR3 sequence is CASSIFPWGTGGTYEQYF. The CDR3 DNA reads as TGTGCCAGTAGTATATTTCCGTGGGGGACAGGGGGGACCTACGAGCAGTACTTC. The chain uses TRBV19 and TRBJ2-7, with TRBD1 matching over 11 bases. The CDR3 is 18 amino acids. Germline V gene sequence: CDR1 LNHDA, CDR2 SQIVND (reference sequence). V shed 2 bases, J shed 2 bases, and the junction held 11 bases outside the gene matches.

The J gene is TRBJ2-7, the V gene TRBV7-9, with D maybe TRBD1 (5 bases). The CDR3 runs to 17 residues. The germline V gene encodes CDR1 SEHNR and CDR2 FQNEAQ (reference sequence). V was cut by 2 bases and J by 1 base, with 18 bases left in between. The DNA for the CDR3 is TGTGCCAGCAGCTTACTTGACAGTTTGGAAGCATCCTACGAGCAGTACTTC. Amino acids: CASSLLDSLEASYEQYF. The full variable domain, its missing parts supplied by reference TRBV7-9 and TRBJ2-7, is DTGVSQNPRHKITKRGQNVTFRCDPISEHNRLYWYRQTLGQGPEFLTYFQNEAQLEKSRLLSDRFSAERPKGSFSTLEIQRTEQGDSAMYLCASSLLDSLEASYEQYFGPGTRLTVT.

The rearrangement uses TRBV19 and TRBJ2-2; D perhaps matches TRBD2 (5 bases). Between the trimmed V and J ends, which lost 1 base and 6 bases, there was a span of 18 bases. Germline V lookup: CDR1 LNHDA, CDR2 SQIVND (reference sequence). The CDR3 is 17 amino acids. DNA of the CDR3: TGTGCCAGTAGTATAGGTGTAATTGGCGGGTTGGCCGGGGAGCTGTTTTTT. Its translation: CASSIGVIGGLAGELFF.

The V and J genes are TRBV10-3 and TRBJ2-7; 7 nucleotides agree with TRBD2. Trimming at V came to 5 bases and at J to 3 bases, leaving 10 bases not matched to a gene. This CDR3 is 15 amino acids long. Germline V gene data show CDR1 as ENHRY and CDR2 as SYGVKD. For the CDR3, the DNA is TGTGCCATCAGTCTAGCGGACTCAATAAGCTACGAGCAGTACTTC. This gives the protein CAISLADSISYEQYF.

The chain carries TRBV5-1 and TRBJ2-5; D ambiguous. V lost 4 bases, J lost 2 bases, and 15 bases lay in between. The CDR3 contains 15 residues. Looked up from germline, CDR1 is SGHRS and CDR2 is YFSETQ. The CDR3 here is CASSPTVAPQETQYF. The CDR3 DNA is TGCGCCAGCAGCCCTACCGTAGCACCTCAAGAGACCCAGTACTTC.

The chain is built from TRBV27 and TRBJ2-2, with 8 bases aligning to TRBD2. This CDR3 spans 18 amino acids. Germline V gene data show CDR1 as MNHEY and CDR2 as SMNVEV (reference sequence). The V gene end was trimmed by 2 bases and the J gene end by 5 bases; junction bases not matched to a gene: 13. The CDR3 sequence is CASSLPTSESGGTGELFF. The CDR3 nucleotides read TGTGCCAGCAGTTTACCCACTAGCGAGTCGGGAGGGACCGGGGAGCTGTTTTTT.

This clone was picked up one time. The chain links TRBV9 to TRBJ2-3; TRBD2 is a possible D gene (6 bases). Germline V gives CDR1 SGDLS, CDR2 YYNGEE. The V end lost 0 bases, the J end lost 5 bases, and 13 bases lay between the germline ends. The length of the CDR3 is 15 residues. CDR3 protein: CASSVEGGVVDTQYF. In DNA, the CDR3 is TGTGCCAGCAGCGTAGAAGGAGGGGTGGTAGATACGCAGTATTTT.

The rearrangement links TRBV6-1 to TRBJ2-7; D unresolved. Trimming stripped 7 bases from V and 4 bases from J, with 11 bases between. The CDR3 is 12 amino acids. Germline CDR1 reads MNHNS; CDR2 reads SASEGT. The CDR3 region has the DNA TGTGCCAGCACCGGCGGTATTTACGAGCAGTACTTC. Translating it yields CASTGGIYEQYF.

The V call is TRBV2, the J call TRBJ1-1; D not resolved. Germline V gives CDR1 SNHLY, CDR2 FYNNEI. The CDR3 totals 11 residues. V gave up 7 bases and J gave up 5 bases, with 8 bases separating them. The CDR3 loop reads CASKQETEAFF. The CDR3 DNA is TGTGCCAGCAAGCAGGAAACTGAAGCTTTCTTT.